This T cell receptor beta chain is from a study of cytomegalovirus exposure and HLA in healthy donors. In the study overall: In an earlier analysis, 90 million to 120 million unique TCR beta sequences were found from some 200 million T cells. Study results and limitations: Earlier results showed most TCR beta V segments being productive about 87% or about 30% of the time. Researchers reported from a later analysis that most CMV-associated TCR beta chains appeared HLA-restricted.

CDR1 and CDR2 (germline): SGHRS, YFSETQ. The CDR3 is made up of 15 amino acids. Losses at the gene ends were 0 bases for V and 2 bases for J; bases not matched to a gene: 3. About this clone itself: What it recognizes is unknown.

In the PCR, 60 Vbeta and 13 Jbeta primers were used. Some clones are missing from TCRdb's copy, which holds only in-frame ones; the method was immunoSEQ multiplex PCR. Among roughly 110,000 clones listed, around 74% were seen once. Sample: PBMCs. V is TRBV5-1 and J is TRBJ2-3; 7 nucleotides align to TRBD1. The sequence came from a man in his thirties or forties in good health and CMV-seropositive. The CDR3 here is CASSLEGASTDTQYF. CDR3 nucleotides: TGCGCCAGCAGCTTGGAGGGGGCCTCCACAGATACGCAGTATTTT.